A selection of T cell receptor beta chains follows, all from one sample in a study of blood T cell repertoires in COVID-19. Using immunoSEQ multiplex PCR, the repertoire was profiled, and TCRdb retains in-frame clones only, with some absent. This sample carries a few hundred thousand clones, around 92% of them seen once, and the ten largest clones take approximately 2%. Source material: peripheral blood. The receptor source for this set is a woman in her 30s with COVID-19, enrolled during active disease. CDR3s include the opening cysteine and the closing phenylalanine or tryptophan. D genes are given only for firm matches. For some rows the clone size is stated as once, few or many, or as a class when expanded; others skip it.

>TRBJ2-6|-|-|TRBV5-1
TGCGCCAGCAGCTCAGGACAGATCTCTGGGGCCAACGTCCTGACTTTC
CASSSGQISGANVLTF
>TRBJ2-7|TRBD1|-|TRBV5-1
TGCGCCAGCTGCCCGCCAGGGGGAAACGAGCAGTACTTC
CASCPPGGNEQYF
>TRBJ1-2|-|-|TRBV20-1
TGCAGTGCTAGAGTCGGAGGGGGCTACACCTTC
CSARVGGGYTF
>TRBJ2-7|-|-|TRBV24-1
TGTGCCACCAGTGATTTCAGGTCCTACGAGCAGTACTTC
CATSDFRSYEQYF
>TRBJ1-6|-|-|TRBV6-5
TGTGCCAGCAGTACAAATCAAGTTTATAATTCACCCCTCCACTTT
CASSTNQVYNSPLHF
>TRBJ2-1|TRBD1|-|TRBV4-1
TGCGCCAGCAGCCCGGGACAGGGGGCTTACAATGAGCAGTTCTTC
CASSPGQGAYNEQFF
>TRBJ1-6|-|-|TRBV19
TGTGCCAGTAGTATTGGACTTAGCTATAATTCACCCCTCCACTTT
CASSIGLSYNSPLHF
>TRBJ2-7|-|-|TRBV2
TGTGCCAGCAGTGGTCAAGCGTCGAGCTCCTACGAGCAGTACTTC
CASSGQASSSYEQYF
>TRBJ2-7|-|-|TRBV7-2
TGTGCCAGCAGCTTAGAAGGGGGCTACGAGCAGTACTTC
CASSLEGGYEQYF
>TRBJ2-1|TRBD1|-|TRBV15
TGTGCCACCAGCAGAGATGGGACAGGGCGGGTCGATGAGCAGTTCTTC
CATSRDGTGRVDEQFF
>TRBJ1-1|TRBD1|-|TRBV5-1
TGCGCCAGCAGCCTGGGACAGGCCGAAGCTTTCTTT
CASSLGQAEAFF
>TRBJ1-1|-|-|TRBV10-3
TGTGCCATCAGTGCGGGGACTGGGAACACTGAAGCTTTCTTT
CAISAGTGNTEAFF
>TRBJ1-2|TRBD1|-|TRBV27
TGTGCCAGCAGTTTCCGGGACAGCTATGGCTACACCTTC
CASSFRDSYGYTF
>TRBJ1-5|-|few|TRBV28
TGTGCCAGCAGTTTTTCAGGCCTTAGCAATCAGCCCCAGCATTTT
CASSFSGLSNQPQHF
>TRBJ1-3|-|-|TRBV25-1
TGTGCCAGCAGTCCTCGAGGGGGAAACACCATATATTTT
CASSPRGGNTIYF
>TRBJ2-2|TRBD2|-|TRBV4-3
TGCGCCAGCAGCCAGTTTTTACTAGCGGGGGATTACACCGGGGAGCTGTTTTTT
CASSQFLLAGDYTGELFF
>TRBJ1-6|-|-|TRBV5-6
TGTGCCAGCAGCTTGTGGACTTATTTGAATTCACCCCTCCACTTT
CASSLWTYLNSPLHF
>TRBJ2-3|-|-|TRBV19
TGTGCCAGTAGTATTGGCCGAGGGGGGGCCGGATATTTT
CASSIGRGGAGYF
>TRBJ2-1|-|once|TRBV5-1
TGCGCCAGCAGCTTGGCACCCGAGGCCTACAATGAGCAGTTCTTC
CASSLAPEAYNEQFF
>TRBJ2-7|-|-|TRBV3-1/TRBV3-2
TGTGCCAGCAGCCATTACGTCGGGGGTTTACTCAACGAGCAGTACTTC
CASSHYVGGLLNEQYF
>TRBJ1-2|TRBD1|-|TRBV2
TGTGCCGGGGGCCGACAGGGGAGAGATGGCTACACCTTC
CAGGRQGRDGYTF
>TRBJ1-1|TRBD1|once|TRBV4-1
TGCGCCAGCAGCCAGGTACAGGGGGGGAACACTGAAGCTTTCTTT
CASSQVQGGNTEAFF
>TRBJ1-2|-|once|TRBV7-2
TGTGCCAGCAGCTCCCGACAGCTAGACTATGGCTACACCTTC
CASSSRQLDYGYTF
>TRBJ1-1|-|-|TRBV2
TGTGCCAGCAGTGAGTTGGGGAGAGGCACTGAAGCTTTCTTT
CASSELGRGTEAFF
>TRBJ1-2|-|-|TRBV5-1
TGCGCCAGCAGCCCCCCGTCCGCGGGCTATGGCTACACCTTC
CASSPPSAGYGYTF
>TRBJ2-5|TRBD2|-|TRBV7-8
TGTGCCAGCAGCGCCCAGACTAGCGGGGGTGAGACCCAGTACTTC
CASSAQTSGGETQYF
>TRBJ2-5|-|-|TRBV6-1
TGTGCCAGCAGTGACCAGGACAGAGAAGAGACCCAGTACTTC
CASSDQDREETQYF
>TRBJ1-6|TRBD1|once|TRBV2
TGTGCCAGCGGACAGGGTCTGGTCTCCATTAATTCACCCCTCCACTTT
CASGQGLVSINSPLHF
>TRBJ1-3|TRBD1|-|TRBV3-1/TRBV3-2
TGTGCCAGCAGCCCGACAGGGGGCGAAAACACCATATATTTT
CASSPTGGENTIYF